This TCR beta chain stems from a study of beta chain features in type 1 diabetes. General observations from the study: Naive, central memory and regulatory TCRB repertoires appeared more similar among patients than healthy donors.

This clone showed up many times. What it binds is unknown. Other DNA sequences in the sample encode the same CDR3. The CDR3 spans 13 residues. J lost 1 base, V lost 6 bases, and 5 bases had no gene match. Germline V gene lookup returns CDR1 GTSNPN and CDR2 SVGIG (reference sequence). Expressed TCRB transcripts were sequenced because the entire RNA isolate underwent reverse transcription. The table came from immunoSEQ multiplex PCR; TCRdb's copy has only in-frame clones and leaves some out. Of some 200,000 clones listed, roughly 10% are singletons. The chain recombines TRBV30 with TRBJ1-1, with 7 bases fitting TRBD1. Specimen: central memory CD4+ T cells from blood. The clonotype originates from a man younger than 35 in good health. The CDR3 DNA sequence: TGTGCCTGTTTCCGGGACAGGAACACTGAAGCTTTCTTT. This gives the protein CACFRDRNTEAFF.